This passage covers 29 T cell receptor beta chains from one sample sequenced in a study of blood T cell repertoires in COVID-19. Sequencing used immunoSEQ multiplex PCR; TCRdb keeps in-frame clones, though not all of them. The table has tens of thousands of clones, 80% to 90% seen once. Sequenced material: peripheral blood. Every receptor here comes from a woman aged 60-70 years with acute or convalescent COVID-19.

The chain joins TRBV9 to TRBJ2-5, with 10 nucleotides matching TRBD2. The CDR3 totals 15 residues. Germline values: CDR1 SGDLS, CDR2 YYNGEE. J was trimmed by 5 bases and V by 9 bases; bases with no gene match: 13. Here the CDR3 DNA reads TGTGCCACCGGCCGTAGCGGGGGGTTGGGGGAGACCCAGTACTTC. This sequence encodes CATGRSGGLGETQYF.

The V and J genes are TRBV28 and TRBJ2-7; TRBD1 agrees at 7 bases. The V segment lost 6 bases and the J segment 0 bases; nucleotides outside the gene matches: 5. The germline V gene encodes CDR1 MDHEN and CDR2 SYDVKM. The CDR3 loop spans 14 amino acids. The CDR3 DNA reads TGTGCCAGCAGGGGGACAGTGCTCTCCTACGAGCAGTACTTC. Its protein is CASRGTVLSYEQYF.

The CDR3 bases are TGTGCCAGCAGACCCACCGACAGGGCTAGCTCCTATAATTCACCCCTCCACTTT. This codes for CASRPTDRASSYNSPLHF. This chain joins TRBV5-5 and TRBJ1-6, with 7 nucleotides matching TRBD1. The CDR3 contains 18 residues. Germline V gives CDR1 SGHKS, CDR2 YYEKEE (reference sequence). Trimming removed 5 bases from V and 0 bases from J; junction bases left unmatched: 11.

V and J are TRBV20-1 and TRBJ2-3; maybe TRBD1 (5 bases). V gave up 3 bases and J gave up 3 bases, with 13 bases separating them. Per the germline V gene, CDR1 is DFQATT and CDR2 is SNEGSKA (reference sequence). This CDR3 has 14 residues. DNA for the CDR3: TGCAGTGCTAGTAGTCCTAAGGGGACAGATACGCAGTATTTT. Protein product: CSASSPKGTDTQYF.

This chain links TRBV3-1 (or the pseudogene TRBV3-2) with TRBJ2-5; a weak D match, TRBD2 (6 bases). Germline CDR1 reads LGHDT; CDR2 reads YNNKEL (reference sequence). V lost 0 bases and J 5 bases, leaving 19 bases between the germline ends. The CDR3 has 17 residues. CDR3 nucleotide sequence: TGTGCCAGCAGCCAAGAAGGATACGGGAGTTCACAGGAGACCCAGTACTTC. It codes for CASSQEGYGSSQETQYF.

This CDR3 reads CASSSRSITYNEQFF. The CDR3 region has the DNA TGTGCCAGCAGTTCACGGAGCATCACCTACAATGAGCAGTTCTTC. J is TRBJ2-1 and V is TRBV6-5; D uncertain. The CDR3 covers 15 residues. Looked up from germline, CDR1 is MNHEY and CDR2 is SVGAGI. V lost 4 bases and J lost 2, with 12 bases in between.

V gene TRBV25-1 combines with J gene TRBJ2-7; TRBD2 matches at 7 bases. The CDR3 totals 13 residues. Germline V CDR1 and CDR2: MGHDK, SYGVNS. V dropped 7 bases and J dropped 9; count of bases not matched to a gene: 12. The CDR3 DNA is TGTGCCAGCATGTCTAGCGGCCTTTTGCGGCAGTACTTC. Translated: CASMSSGLLRQYF.

This chain connects TRBV5-4 to TRBJ2-2; 11 nucleotides align to TRBD2. The germline gives CDR1 SGHNT, CDR2 YYREEE (reference sequence). The V segment lost 1 base and the J segment 5 bases; nucleotides outside the gene matches: 13. There are 19 residues in the CDR3. Written as DNA, the CDR3 is TGTGCCAGCAGCTTGCGGTTAGCGGGAGGGCAAAGAGATACCGGGGAGCTGTTTTTT. It specifies CASSLRLAGGQRDTGELFF.

This clone was found once. The chain links TRBV6-2 or TRBV6-3 to TRBJ2-7, with 7 bases fitting TRBD2. The CDR3 runs to 15 residues. V lost 2 bases to trimming and J lost 6 bases; unmatched junction nucleotides: 10. Per the germline V gene, CDR1 is MNHEY and CDR2 is SVGEGT. The chain's CDR3 is CASSYLGLNSGEQYF. CDR3 nucleotide sequence: TGTGCCAGCAGTTACCTGGGACTAAACTCCGGCGAGCAGTACTTC.

The chain combines TRBV2 with TRBJ1-1; D call uncertain. Germline values: CDR1 SNHLY, CDR2 FYNNEI. V was cut by 5 bases and J by 8 bases, with 12 bases left in between. This CDR3 region has 12 residues. The chain's CDR3 is CASSPVLKEAFF. CDR3 coding DNA: TGTGCCAGCAGTCCCGTACTCAAAGAAGCTTTCTTT.

This clone appeared a few times. The V gene is TRBV6-1, the J gene TRBJ1-5, with 7 bases fitting TRBD1. This CDR3 has 15 residues. Germline V gene lookup returns CDR1 MNHNS and CDR2 SASEGT. Trimming cost V 3 bases and J 5 bases; bases outside gene matches: 7. This CDR3 is CASSDHRGMYQPQHF. Here the CDR3 DNA reads TGTGCCAGCAGTGACCACAGGGGAATGTATCAGCCCCAGCATTTT.

This clone is a singleton in its sample. V and J are TRBV19 and TRBJ1-2; TRBD1 matches at 7 bases. Germline-derived CDR1 and CDR2 are LNHDA and SQIVND (reference sequence). V was pared by 4 bases and J by 4 bases, with 12 bases of the junction left unmatched. The CDR3 consists of 16 residues. For the CDR3, the DNA is TGTGCCAGTAGTACCCCGCTAGGGGGCATTGGCTATGGCTACACCTTC. It codes for CASSTPLGGIGYGYTF.

This clone was seen more than once but under ten times. The chain combines TRBV6-2 or TRBV6-3 with TRBJ2-7; 7 bases agree with TRBD2. The V gene end was trimmed by 3 bases and the J gene end by 3 bases; junction bases not matched to a gene: 11. Per germline, CDR1 MNHEY and CDR2 SVGEGT. The CDR3 covers 16 residues. This chain's CDR3 is CASSYNAGTTHYEQYF. CDR3 sequence (DNA): TGTGCCAGCAGTTATAACGCCGGGACTACCCACTACGAGCAGTACTTC.

The chain combines TRBV7-8 with TRBJ1-1, with 7 bases fitting TRBD1. V trimming: 1 base; J trimming: 0 bases; junction bases outside the gene matches: 8. The CDR3 runs to 17 residues. Germline lookup yields CDR1 SGHVS and CDR2 FQNEAQ. CDR3 in DNA: TGTGCCAGCAGCTTAGTAGCGGCGACAGGGCTGAACACTGAAGCTTTCTTT. Protein sequence: CASSLVAATGLNTEAFF.

A single count supports this clone. V and J are TRBV7-3 and TRBJ2-1; D unresolved. This CDR3 contains 13 residues. V shed 5 bases and J shed 6 bases, with 11 bases lying between them. Germline V CDR1 and CDR2: SGHTA, FQGTGA. This CDR3 is CASSARLGNEQFF. The DNA of the CDR3 is TGTGCCAGCAGCGCCAGACTTGGCAATGAGCAGTTCTTC.

The V gene is TRBV15, the J gene TRBJ2-1, with 10 positions matching TRBD2. V gave up 1 base and J gave up 6 bases; unmatched junction bases: 12. This CDR3 has 18 amino acids. In germline, CDR1 is LNHNV, CDR2 YYDKDF (reference sequence). CDR3 nucleotide sequence: TGTGCCACCAGCAGAGTTCCCCTGAGCGGGGGGGCTGGCAATGAGCAGTTCTTC. Amino acid sequence: CATSRVPLSGGAGNEQFF.

The V gene is TRBV15, the J gene TRBJ1-1; tentative D call: TRBD1 (6 bases). The germline gives CDR1 LNHNV, CDR2 YYDKDF (reference sequence). Trimming removed 0 bases at V and 7 bases at J, with 18 bases between. There are 16 residues in the CDR3. Here the CDR3 reads CATSRDYIDRQGEAFF. In DNA form, the CDR3 reads TGTGCCACCAGCAGAGATTATATAGACAGGCAAGGTGAAGCTTTCTTT.

The chain uses TRBV5-4 and TRBJ2-1, with TRBD1 matching over 8 bases. Germline V gene sequence: CDR1 SGHNT, CDR2 YYREEE (reference sequence). With 4 bases clipped from V and 2 bases from J, the junction kept 5 bases outside the gene matches. The CDR3 is 15 amino acids. The CDR3 bases are TGTGCCAGCAGCCGGACAGGGCGTCCCTACAATGAGCAGTTCTTC. Protein sequence: CASSRTGRPYNEQFF.

The chain couples TRBV30 to TRBJ2-1; 12 bases are shared with TRBD2. CDR1 and CDR2 from the germline V gene are GTSNPN and SVGIG (reference sequence). V lost 4 bases to trimming and J lost 6 bases; unmatched junction nucleotides: 7. The CDR3 is 15 residues long. The CDR3: CAWNAGTSGSNEQFF. The CDR3 nucleotides read TGTGCCTGGAACGCCGGGACTAGCGGGTCCAATGAGCAGTTCTTC. The full variable domain, completed using reference TRBV30 and TRBJ2-1, is SQTIHQWPATLVQPVGSPLSLECTVEGTSNPNLYWYRQAAGRGLQLLFYSVGIGQISSEVPQNLSASRPQDRQFILSSKKLLLSDSGFYLCAWNAGTSGSNEQFFGPGTRLTVL.

The V call is TRBV30, the J call TRBJ1-1; D gene unclear. Germline assignment: CDR1 GTSNPN and CDR2 SVGIG (reference sequence). V lost 3 bases and J lost 0, with 14 bases in between. CDR3 size: 15 residues. CDR3: CAWSMSVTLNTEAFF. The CDR3 bases are TGTGCCTGGAGCATGTCGGTCACTTTGAACACTGAAGCTTTCTTT.

The chain carries TRBV19 and TRBJ1-5; TRBD1 is a possible D gene (6 bases). The CDR3 is 14 residues long. Trimming took 5 bases from V and 3 from J, leaving 11 bases between them. Germline V gives CDR1 LNHDA, CDR2 SQIVND (reference sequence). This CDR3 is CASSAYRANQPQHF. The DNA of the CDR3 is TGTGCCAGTAGTGCATACAGGGCCAATCAGCCCCAGCATTTT.

This clone was detected a few times. V usage is TRBV28 and J usage is TRBJ1-1; no clear D. Germline CDR1 is MDHEN and CDR2 is SYDVKM. There are 14 residues in the CDR3. Trimming left V 4 bases short and J 5 bases short, with 14 bases between. DNA for the CDR3: TGTGCCAGCAGTTATGGAGGAAGGCTGACTGAAGCTTTCTTT. This gives the protein CASSYGGRLTEAFF.

This clone was observed a handful of times. The chain uses TRBV30 and TRBJ2-1; maybe TRBD1 (6 bases). CDR3 length: 14 residues. V gave up 7 bases and J gave up 0 bases, with 13 bases separating them. Germline loops: CDR1 GTSNPN, CDR2 SVGIG (reference sequence). The DNA of the CDR3 is TGTGCCTCAACCGGGACACCCTCCTACAATGAGCAGTTCTTC. Its translation is CASTGTPSYNEQFF.

The rearrangement joins TRBV27 to TRBJ2-6, with no clear D. This CDR3 contains 15 residues. Trimming shortened V by 2 bases and J by 2 bases, and 7 bases separated the two germline ends. Germline values: CDR1 MNHEY, CDR2 SMNVEV (reference sequence). CDR3 DNA sequence: TGTGCCAGCAGTTTAATTTCAGCTGGGGCCAACGTCCTGACTTTC. This gives the protein CASSLISAGANVLTF.

The gene calls are TRBV11-2 and TRBJ2-7; 7 bases are a match to TRBD1. From germline, CDR1 is SGHAT and CDR2 FQNNGV. V was clipped by 0 bases and J by 3 bases; unmatched bases: 5. There are 15 residues in the CDR3. The CDR3 sequence: CASSLERDRLYEQYF. The CDR3 coding sequence is TGTGCCAGCAGCTTAGAGAGGGACAGACTCTACGAGCAGTACTTC.

In its sample, this clone was seen once. The V gene is TRBV18, the J gene TRBJ2-1; D is possibly TRBD2 (7 bases). The CDR3 contains 15 residues. Between the trimmed V and J ends, which lost 4 bases and 9 bases, there was a span of 19 bases. Looked up from germline, CDR1 is KGHSH and CDR2 is LQKENI. The CDR3 here is CASSHGVRGAGEQFF. The CDR3 DNA reads as TGTGCCAGCTCACACGGAGTACGGGGGGCGGGTGAGCAGTTCTTC.

To note about this clone: Mismatch with germline at one junction end may stem from a read error. The V gene is TRBV20-1, the J gene TRBJ2-1, with 11 bases identical to TRBD2. The germline V gene encodes CDR1 DFQATT and CDR2 SNEGSKA (reference sequence). The CDR3 sequence is 13 residues long. The chain's CDR3 is CSASAPRLAGKLF. CDR3 nucleotide sequence: TGCAGTGCTAGTGCCCCCCGACTAGCGGGGAAACTCTTC.

The chain is built from TRBV12-3 or TRBV12-4 and TRBJ1-5; D gene ambiguous. Trimming left V 6 bases short and J 10 bases short, with 16 bases between. This CDR3 has 13 amino acids. Here the CDR3 DNA reads TGTGCCAGCAGCATTGCCGACTCTAGTCCCCAGCATTTT. Protein product: CASSIADSSPQHF.

The rearrangement joins TRBV6-5 to TRBJ2-1, with 10 bases identical to TRBD1. V shed 0 bases, J shed 7 bases, and the junction held 6 bases outside the gene matches. The CDR3 covers 16 residues. Germline V gives CDR1 MNHEY, CDR2 SVGAGI. CDR3 sequence: CASSYSRQGAGNEQFF. The CDR3 DNA follows: TGTGCCAGCAGTTACTCGAGACAGGGGGCAGGGAATGAGCAGTTCTTC.